This T cell receptor (beta chain) was found in a study of blood T cell repertoires in COVID-19. Study-level background: The study drew acute and convalescent COVID-19 samples from the United States, Italy and Spain. Sources were T cells, B-cell-depleted T cells, or PBMCs; the material itself was cDNA or gDNA.

Sequenced by immunoSEQ multiplex PCR; TCRdb stores in-frame clones only, minus some. Here the sample spans about 160,000 clones, under 85% being singletons. CDR1 and CDR2 from the germline V gene are LNHNV and YYDKDF (reference sequence). This CDR3 has 16 residues. Trimming took 2 bases from V and 2 from J, leaving 13 bases between them. Sequencing input: peripheral blood. The receptor was derived from a man older than 75 with COVID-19, enrolled during active disease. V gene TRBV15 combines with J gene TRBJ1-5; weak D call: TRBD1 (6 bases). This CDR3 reads CATSRNPGGGNQPQHF. The DNA for the CDR3 is TGTGCCACCAGCAGAAATCCGGGGGGCGGCAATCAGCCCCAGCATTTT.